These 24 T cell receptor beta chains were sequenced from one sample in a study of shared clonotypes between healthy human individuals. The data were produced by immunoSEQ multiplex PCR, yet TCRdb's version contains in-frame clones alone and is incomplete. The data show some 790,000 clones, 55% to 80% seen once. The sequenced sample was memory CD4+ T cells sorted from blood. Subset: CD45RA-negative fraction. Receptors were obtained from a woman between 25 and 40 years old in good health.

This clone was seen a handful of times. This same CDR3 is encoded by further DNA sequences in the sample. J is TRBJ2-7 and V is TRBV28; D is ambiguous. The CDR3 is made up of 12 amino acids. Germline values: CDR1 MDHEN, CDR2 SYDVKM. Deletions cut 3 bases from V and 3 bases from J, with 6 bases between. The CDR3 sequence is CASSFTGYEQYF. The CDR3 DNA sequence: TGTGCCAGCAGTTTCACGGGCTACGAGCAGTACTTC.

V usage is TRBV28 and J usage is TRBJ2-7, with D perhaps matching TRBD2 (5 bases). The CDR3 loop spans 14 amino acids. The germline V gene has CDR1 MDHEN and CDR2 SYDVKM. Trimming removed 3 bases from V and 3 bases from J, with 12 bases in between. DNA of the CDR3: TGTGCCAGCAGTTTCGAGGGAAGCAGCTACGAGCAGTACTTC. It specifies CASSFEGSSYEQYF.

The V gene is TRBV5-1, the J gene TRBJ2-2; TRBD1 might be the D (6 bases). CDR1 and CDR2 from the germline V gene are SGHRS and YFSETQ. The V end was cut by 6 bases, the J end by 6 bases, with 21 bases between. CDR3 size: 16 residues. The chain's CDR3 is CASKWTAGLAAGELFF. CDR3 DNA: TGCGCCAGCAAATGGACAGCCGGTCTGGCAGCCGGGGAGCTGTTTTTT.

This chain connects TRBV5-1 to TRBJ2-2; 7 bases match TRBD1. Germline-derived CDR1 and CDR2 are SGHRS and YFSETQ. The CDR3 is 16 residues long. With 4 bases clipped from V and 4 bases from J, the junction kept 10 bases outside the gene matches. CDR3 DNA sequence: TGCGCCAGCAGCCATAGACAGGGTCGGGGCACCGGGGAGCTGTTTTTT. Protein sequence: CASSHRQGRGTGELFF.

V gene TRBV7-8 combines with J gene TRBJ2-2; 9 nucleotides line up with TRBD2. CDR1 and CDR2 from the germline V gene are SGHVS and FQNEAQ. The length of the CDR3 is 15 residues. V shed 5 bases, J shed 5 bases, and the junction held 6 bases outside the gene matches. The CDR3 sequence: CASSPGTSGTGELFF. Here the CDR3 DNA reads TGTGCCAGCAGCCCCGGCACTAGCGGGACCGGGGAGCTGTTTTTT. Full variable domain (outside the CDR3, taken from reference TRBV7-8 and TRBJ2-2): GAGVSQSPRYKVAKRGQDVALRCDPISGHVSLFWYQQALGQGPEFLTYFQNEAQLDKSGLPSDRFFAERPEGSVSTLKIQRTQQEDSAVYLCASSPGTSGTGELFFGEGSRLTVL.

The rearrangement links TRBV5-1 to TRBJ2-1; the match to TRBD2 covers 10 bases. Germline V lookup: CDR1 SGHRS, CDR2 YFSETQ. With V trimmed by 5 bases and J by 1 base, 15 bases remained unmatched. CDR3 length: 19 residues. The CDR3 coding sequence is TGCGCCAGCAGAGAGGGGGCTAGCGGGAGACTGAGTTCCTACAATGAGCAGTTCTTC. Amino acids: CASREGASGRLSSYNEQFF.

This clone was counted a few times. V gene TRBV29-1 combines with J gene TRBJ2-1; TRBD2 might be the D (6 bases). The CDR3 has 15 amino acids. Germline lookup yields CDR1 SQVTM and CDR2 ANQGSEA. The ends were cut back, 7 bases at V and 1 base at J, with 17 bases in the middle. CDR3 nucleotides: TGCAGCGGTATACCCGGGACTTTTTCCTACAATGAGCAGTTCTTC. This encodes CSGIPGTFSYNEQFF.

The rearrangement uses TRBV28 and TRBJ2-3; D is undetermined. The CDR3 is made up of 15 amino acids. CDR1 MDHEN and CDR2 SYDVKM come from the germline V gene. The V end was cut by 4 bases, the J end by 2 bases, with 13 bases between. CDR3 in DNA: TGTGCCAGCAGTTCTGCTCAGAGTTTCACAGATACGCAGTATTTT. This sequence encodes CASSSAQSFTDTQYF.

The V and J genes are TRBV18 and TRBJ2-1; 15 nucleotides line up with TRBD2. The length of the CDR3 is 16 residues. Germline V lookup: CDR1 KGHSH, CDR2 LQKENI. With V trimmed by 4 bases and J by 7 bases, 5 bases remained unmatched. CDR3 coding DNA: TGTGCCAGCTCACTGCGGACTAGCGGGGGGGGTAATGAGCAGTTCTTC. Its protein is CASSLRTSGGGNEQFF.

The V call is TRBV28, the J call TRBJ2-5, with unresolved D. The J call may not be correct, given that the DNA end is closer to TRBJ2-7. The CDR3 extends over 14 amino acids. Germline-derived CDR1 and CDR2 are MDHEN and SYDVKM. The DNA for the CDR3 is TGTGCCAGCACATCGCCAGCTGGCCCCTACGAGCAGTACTTC. This translates into CASTSPAGPYEQYF.

This clone came up once. The CDR3 loop reads CASSLGHGANVLTF. The CDR3 DNA follows: TGTGCCAGCTCGTTGGGTCATGGGGCCAACGTCCTGACTTTC. The chain carries TRBV18 and TRBJ2-6, with unresolved D. V dropped 6 bases and J dropped 3 bases, with 9 bases sitting between them. This CDR3 comprises 14 residues. Germline CDR1 KGHSH, CDR2 LQKENI.

The CDR3 DNA reads TGTGCCAGCTCAGCACAGGAGAACACTGAAGCTTTCTTT. Its translation is CASSAQENTEAFF. The genes are TRBV18 and TRBJ1-1, with a tentative D call TRBD1 (5 bases). The CDR3 sequence is 13 residues long. Germline CDR1 and CDR2: KGHSH and LQKENI. Trimming removed 5 bases from V and 1 base from J, with 8 bases in between.

The chain has TRBV14 and TRBJ2-5, with a weak D call TRBD1 (7 bases). The CDR3 totals 14 residues. The V gene's germline CDR1 is SGHDN and CDR2 FVKESK. V lost 4 bases to trimming and J lost 4 bases, with 13 bases between them. The CDR3 nucleotides are TGTGCCAGCAGCCCCAGGGGGGCGGTAGAGACCCAGTACTTC. Protein product: CASSPRGAVETQYF. The variable domain in full, completed from reference TRBV14 and TRBJ2-5, reads EAGVTQFPSHSVIEKGQTVTLRCDPISGHDNLYWYRRVMGKEIKFLLHFVKESKQDESGMPNNRFLAERTGGTYSTLKVQPAELEDSGVYFCASSPRGAVETQYFGPGTRLLVL.

The chain is built from TRBV27 and TRBJ1-1, with TRBD1 matching over 8 bases. Losses at the gene ends were 4 bases for V and 6 bases for J; bases not matched to a gene: 16. This CDR3 comprises 17 residues. Germline V gives CDR1 MNHEY, CDR2 SMNVEV (reference sequence). The CDR3, as DNA: TGTGCCAGCAGTTCCTCCGTAGGGGGCAGGGGGCTGGCTGAAGCTTTCTTT. Translated, it gives CASSSSVGGRGLAEAFF.

The gene calls are TRBV9 and TRBJ2-2; possibly TRBD2 for D (6 bases). Trimming shortened V by 8 bases and J by 1 base, and 12 bases separated the two germline ends. Germline V gene data show CDR1 as SGDLS and CDR2 as YYNGEE. The CDR3 is made up of 14 amino acids. This chain's CDR3 is CASRGLMNTGELFF. CDR3 DNA sequence: TGTGCCAGTAGGGGACTGATGAACACCGGGGAGCTGTTTTTT.

The V and J genes are TRBV19 and TRBJ2-2; 11 nucleotides match TRBD2. CDR1 and CDR2 (germline): LNHDA, SQIVND (reference sequence). J was trimmed by 9 bases and V by 6 bases; bases with no gene match: 9. There are 15 residues in the CDR3. The CDR3 region has the DNA TGTGCCAGTAGGATTACCGGGACTAGCGGCCGGGAGCTGTTTTTT. Its translation is CASRITGTSGRELFF.

The chain is built from TRBV7-8 and TRBJ2-1; D gene unclear. The CDR3 has 14 residues. Germline assignment: CDR1 SGHVS and CDR2 FQNEAQ. Trimming shortened V by 1 base and J by 1 base, and 5 bases separated the two germline ends. The CDR3 DNA reads TGTGCCAGCAGCTTAGAGTGGTCCTACAATGAGCAGTTCTTC. This translates into CASSLEWSYNEQFF.

Worth noting for this clone: The junction and the germline gene differ at one end; a read error may be behind it. Here the CDR3 reads CAIRHEQYF. In nucleotides, the CDR3 is TGTGCCATTCGGCACGAGCAGTACTTC. The gene calls are TRBV4-1 and TRBJ2-7; D remains unclear. Germline CDR1 reads MGHRA; CDR2 reads YSYEKL. The CDR3 sequence is 9 residues long.

V usage is TRBV28 and J usage is TRBJ2-1; tentative D call: TRBD2 (5 bases). The CDR3 covers 17 residues. Deletions cut 6 bases from V and 2 bases from J, with 20 bases between. Germline CDR1 reads MDHEN; CDR2 reads SYDVKM. The CDR3 sequence: CASSPSPWQRAYNEQFF. In DNA form, the CDR3 reads TGTGCCAGCAGCCCTAGCCCCTGGCAGAGAGCCTACAATGAGCAGTTCTTC.

The rearrangement joins TRBV5-1 to TRBJ2-2; 8 nucleotides match TRBD1. The V gene end was trimmed by 3 bases and the J gene end by 1 base; junction bases not matched to a gene: 5. This CDR3 spans 16 amino acids. Germline values: CDR1 SGHRS, CDR2 YFSETQ. CDR3 protein: CASSYSGTGNTGELFF. The CDR3 DNA follows: TGCGCCAGCAGCTACTCCGGGACAGGGAACACCGGGGAGCTGTTTTTT.

Only one count was recorded for this clone. This CDR3 is CASQGGPTDSNQPQHF. The CDR3 DNA reads as TGTGCCAGCCAGGGGGGACCGACGGATAGCAATCAGCCCCAGCATTTT. The V call is TRBV28, the J call TRBJ1-5, with 7 nucleotides matching TRBD1. Per the germline V gene, CDR1 is MDHEN and CDR2 is SYDVKM. The CDR3 has 16 residues. Losses at the gene ends were 8 bases for V and 0 bases for J; bases not matched to a gene: 10. Full variable domain (outside the CDR3, taken from reference TRBV28 and TRBJ1-5): DVKVTQSSRYLVKRTGEKVFLECVQDMDHENMFWYRQDPGLGLRLIYFSYDVKMKEKGDIPEGYSVSREKKERFSLILESASTNQTSMYLCASQGGPTDSNQPQHFGDGTRLSIL.

This clone was recorded a few times. J is TRBJ2-2 and V is TRBV4-2; 9 bases map to TRBD1. Germline V gene data show CDR1 as LGHNA and CDR2 as YNFKEQ. The CDR3 spans 16 residues. Germline trimming cut 1 base from V and 2 bases from J; bases unmatched to any gene: 2. CDR3 protein: CASSQGDRDNTGELFF. CDR3 coding DNA: TGTGCCAGCAGCCAAGGGGACAGGGACAACACCGGGGAGCTGTTTTTT.

The chain carries TRBV5-1 and TRBJ2-3; 8 bases are a match to TRBD2. CDR3 length: 15 residues. Germline CDR1 SGHRS, CDR2 YFSETQ. With V trimmed by 4 bases and J by 1 base, 5 bases remained unmatched. CDR3 sequence: CASSQVRGGTDTQYF. The CDR3 bases are TGCGCCAGCAGCCAGGTGCGGGGGGGCACAGATACGCAGTATTTT.

The chain combines TRBV19 with TRBJ1-2, with a tentative D call TRBD1 (5 bases). This CDR3 region has 12 residues. Per the germline V gene, CDR1 is LNHDA and CDR2 is SQIVND (reference sequence). Deletions cut 7 bases from V and 8 bases from J, with 14 bases between. CDR3 residues: CASTLKRGGYTF. Written as DNA, the CDR3 is TGTGCCAGTACCCTTAAGAGGGGAGGCTACACCTTC. The full variable domain, its missing parts supplied by reference TRBV19 and TRBJ1-2, is DGGITQSPKYLFRKEGQNVTLSCEQNLNHDAMYWYRQDPGQGLRLIYYSQIVNDFQKGDIAEGYSVSREKKESFPLTVTSAQKNPTAFYLCASTLKRGGYTFGSGTRLTVV.